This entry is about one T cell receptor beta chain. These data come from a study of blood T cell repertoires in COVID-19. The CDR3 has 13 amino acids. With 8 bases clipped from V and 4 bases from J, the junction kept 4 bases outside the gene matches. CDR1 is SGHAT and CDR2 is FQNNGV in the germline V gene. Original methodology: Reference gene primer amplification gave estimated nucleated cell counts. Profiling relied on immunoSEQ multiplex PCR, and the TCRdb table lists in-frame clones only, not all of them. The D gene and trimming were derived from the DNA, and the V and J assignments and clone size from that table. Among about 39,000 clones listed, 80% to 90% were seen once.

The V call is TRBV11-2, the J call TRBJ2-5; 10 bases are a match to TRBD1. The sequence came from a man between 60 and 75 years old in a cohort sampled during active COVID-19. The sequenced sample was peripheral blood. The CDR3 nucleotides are TGTGCCAGCGGGACAGGGGACGCAGAGACCCAGTACTTC. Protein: CASGTGDAETQYF.